This is a list of T cell receptor beta chains from one sample in a study of OX40 agonist ivuxolimab in advanced cancers. Data came from immunoSEQ multiplex PCR; TCRdb stores just in-frame clones and leaves some out. This table has about 36,000 clones, roughly 84% appearing once. The sequences come from CD4+ or CD8+ T cells sorted from blood, collected in a trial of the OX40 agonist ivuxolimab. Receptors originate from an adult with an advanced solid tumor such as melanoma, head and neck, liver or kidney cancer. Each CDR3 is given without its conserved first and last residue. The order of the fields is clone size, D gene, V gene, CDR3 protein. The D gene is left open where the match is weak. A clone size is listed for some rows: how often the clone was seen (once, few, many), or a class if it is expanded.

size: -
D: -
V: TRBV5-4
CDR3: ASSLGGVYGYT

size: -
D: -
V: TRBV30
CDR3: AWSVGYGNTGELF

size: -
D: -
V: TRBV7-3
CDR3: ASSLGETGANVLT

size: -
D: -
V: TRBV6-6
CDR3: ASSSLDTDHEQY

size: -
D: -
V: TRBV7-9
CDR3: ASSLVGVHEQF

size: -
D: -
V: TRBV5-6
CDR3: ASSLKTGDYGYT

size: -
D: -
V: TRBV7-9
CDR3: ASSFGGEGEKLF

size: -
D: -
V: TRBV7-2
CDR3: ASSMATNYGYT

size: -
D: TRBD2
V: TRBV18
CDR3: ASSPPGLGNEQF

size: -
D: -
V: TRBV18
CDR3: ASSPKEGSNTEAF

size: -
D: TRBD1
V: TRBV5-1
CDR3: ASSPGTGSEKLF

size: -
D: -
V: TRBV2
CDR3: ASVLGSSYNSPLH

size: -
D: -
V: TRBV11-2
CDR3: ASSPTGLVGSGYT

size: -
D: TRBD1
V: TRBV5-6
CDR3: ASSVRQGDGYT

size: -
D: TRBD2
V: TRBV19
CDR3: ASSSTRTSGGPSHRAYEQY

size: -
D: TRBD1
V: TRBV18
CDR3: ASSSTGLTYEQY

size: -
D: -
V: TRBV18
CDR3: ASSPRRTAMSSTNGNTIY

size: -
D: -
V: TRBV4-2
CDR3: ASSLGGNTEAF

size: -
D: TRBD2
V: TRBV6-4
CDR3: ASSEREGAYNEQF

size: -
D: -
V: TRBV4-1
CDR3: ASSPKAGPEAF

size: -
D: -
V: TRBV10-2
CDR3: ASSDDGNSPLH

size: -
D: -
V: TRBV5-1
CDR3: ASSLAGPGVSEAF

size: once
D: TRBD2
V: TRBV11-2
CDR3: ASSFERGGYEQY

size: -
D: -
V: TRBV7-9
CDR3: ASSLFGGAEDNEQF

size: few
D: -
V: TRBV30
CDR3: AWSTGTLTEAF

size: -
D: -
V: TRBV5-1
CDR3: ASSRRDNSEQY

size: -
D: -
V: TRBV9
CDR3: ASSPPWASPSYNEQF

size: -
D: -
V: TRBV2
CDR3: ANSRRGPRNVYEQY

size: -
D: -
V: TRBV7-9
CDR3: ASSLDGEGDTQY

size: -
D: TRBD1
V: TRBV11-1
CDR3: ASSAGTGGFKQY

size: -
D: -
V: TRBV16
CDR3: ASSQRSENTEAF

size: -
D: TRBD1
V: TRBV6-5
CDR3: ASRGQVGVTQY

size: -
D: -
V: TRBV4-2
CDR3: ASSQVWQAGTYEQY

size: -
D: -
V: TRBV14
CDR3: ASSQESQGIYEQY

size: -
D: -
V: TRBV7-2
CDR3: ASSLLEFRTDTQY

size: -
D: -
V: TRBV7-8
CDR3: ASSPDHSNQPQH

size: -
D: -
V: TRBV5-1
CDR3: ASSVDPDQPQH

size: -
D: -
V: TRBV7-6
CDR3: ASSLVGGGQPQH

size: -
D: -
V: TRBV9
CDR3: ASSVTWVSNTGELF

size: -
D: -
V: TRBV29-1
CDR3: SVGRDTEAF